The T cell receptor beta chain described here comes from a study of T cells after yellow fever vaccination. This clonotype was counted only a few times. TCRdb reprocessed the 5' RACE reads with MiXCR, giving one entry per CDR3 protein. The table lists over 250,000 distinct CDR3 sequences, 5.2% of them singletons. The CDR3 length is 12 residues. Germline V lookup: CDR1 MNHEY, CDR2 SVGAGI. V lost 0 bases to trimming and J lost 7 bases, with 3 bases between them. This clonotype was obtained from a man between 18 and 29 years old who received the YFV17D yellow fever vaccine. Source: CD4+ T cells sorted from PBMCs, taken on the day of the yellow fever booster vaccination. The V gene is TRBV6-5, the J gene TRBJ1-4; D gene uncertain. This chain's CDR3 is CASSYSGEKLFF. DNA for the CDR3: TGTGCCAGCAGTTACTCGGGTGAAAAACTGTTTTTT.